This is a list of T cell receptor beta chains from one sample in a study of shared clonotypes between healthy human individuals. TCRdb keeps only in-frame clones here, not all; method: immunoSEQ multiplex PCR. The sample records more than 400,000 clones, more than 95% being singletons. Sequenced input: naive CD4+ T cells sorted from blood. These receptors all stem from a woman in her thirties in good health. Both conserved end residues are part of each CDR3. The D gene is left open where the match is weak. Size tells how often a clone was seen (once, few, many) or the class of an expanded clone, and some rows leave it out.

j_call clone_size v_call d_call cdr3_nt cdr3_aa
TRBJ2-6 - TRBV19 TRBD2 TGTGCCAGTAGTATAGCCAAACTAGCGGGAGAGGATGGGGCCAACGTCCTGACTTTC CASSIAKLAGEDGANVLTF
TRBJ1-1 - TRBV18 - TGTGCCAGCTCACCATCCAGGAGTCACACTGAAGCTTTCTTT CASSPSRSHTEAFF
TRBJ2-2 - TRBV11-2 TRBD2 TGTGCCAGCAGCCCCGTGGGGGGGAGCGGGGGCACCGGGGAGCTGTTTTTT CASSPVGGSGGTGELFF
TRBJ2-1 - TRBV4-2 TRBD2 TGTGCCAGCAGCCGGGACGGGGGTGCGGGAGGGCTGAGGGCGCAGTTCTTC CASSRDGGAGGLRAQFF
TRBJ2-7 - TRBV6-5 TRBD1 TGTGCCAGCAGTTACTCGACGGGACAGGGCTACGAGCAGTACTTC CASSYSTGQGYEQYF
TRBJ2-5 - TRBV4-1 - TGCGCCAGCAGCCAAGTTCCTAGCGCAGAGACCCAGTACTTC CASSQVPSAETQYF
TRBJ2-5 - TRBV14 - TGTGCCAGCAGCCAGGAAAGTTGGGGCGAGACCCAGTACTTC CASSQESWGETQYF
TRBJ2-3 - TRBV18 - TGTGCCAGCTCACTATACAGGGATACGCAGTATTTT CASSLYRDTQYF
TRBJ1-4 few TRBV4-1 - TGCGCCAGCAGTCTCGAGGGCTATGAAAAACTGTTTTTT CASSLEGYEKLFF
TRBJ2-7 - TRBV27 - TGTGCCAGCAGCTTGGTGGGGTACAAGGAGTTCGAGCAGTACTTC CASSLVGYKEFEQYF
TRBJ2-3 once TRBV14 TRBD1 TGTGCCAGCAGCCAAGATGGGACAGGAATCACAGATACGCAGTATTTT CASSQDGTGITDTQYF
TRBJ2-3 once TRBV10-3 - TGTGCCATCAGCTCCACAGATACGCAGTATTTT CAISSTDTQYF